Below, 5 T cell receptor beta chains from the same sample are listed, as sequenced in a study of neoadjuvant nivolumab and ipilimumab in lung cancer. This table comes from immunoSEQ multiplex PCR, and its TCRdb copy is limited to in-frame clones, with some not included. The data contain 2,500 to 4,000 clones, 88% of them singletons. Specimen: tumor tissue, collected after neoadjuvant nivolumab, alone or with ipilimumab, at or shortly before surgery. Every receptor here comes from an adult with non-small cell lung cancer.

This chain connects TRBV7-9 to TRBJ2-6; no definite D call. Germline-derived CDR1 and CDR2 are SEHNR and FQNEAQ (reference sequence). With 0 bases removed from V and 4 bases from J, the gap between germline ends came to 7 bases. CDR3 length: 15 amino acids. CDR3: CASSLALTGANVLTF. The CDR3 DNA reads as TGTGCCAGCAGCTTAGCCCTTACCGGGGCCAACGTCCTGACTTTC.

This clone has just one count. This rearrangement joins TRBV7-9 to TRBJ2-6; D assignment may be TRBD1 or TRBD2 (6 bases each). V lost 0 bases and J 3 bases, leaving 12 bases between the germline ends. The germline gives CDR1 SEHNR, CDR2 FQNEAQ (reference sequence). There are 17 residues in the CDR3. CDR3 protein: CASSLAWGAYGANVLTF. The CDR3, as DNA: TGTGCCAGCAGCTTAGCGTGGGGGGCTTATGGGGCCAACGTCCTGACTTTC.

The chain couples TRBV6-1 to TRBJ1-2; no clear D gene. From germline, CDR1 is MNHNS and CDR2 SASEGT. The ends were cut back, 2 bases at V and 4 bases at J, with 14 bases in the middle. This CDR3 comprises 15 residues. CDR3 loop: CASSEFIRASYGYTF. The CDR3 DNA reads as TGTGCCAGCAGTGAATTCATCCGTGCGAGCTATGGCTACACCTTC.

The chain is built from TRBV5-5 and TRBJ2-5; D gene ambiguous. Trimming took 4 bases from V and 2 from J, leaving 12 bases between them. CDR1 SGHKS and CDR2 YYEKEE come from the germline V gene (reference sequence). The CDR3 covers 14 residues. The CDR3 reads CASSRYGAQETQYF. The CDR3 region has the DNA TGTGCCAGCAGCCGTTATGGCGCTCAAGAGACCCAGTACTTC.

This clone has just a few counts. The chain carries TRBV7-6 and TRBJ2-3; D is perhaps TRBD2 (5 bases). Germline V CDR1 and CDR2: SGHVS, FNYEAQ. The CDR3 loop spans 14 amino acids. Trimming left V 1 base short and J 7 bases short, with 12 bases between. CDR3 region: CASSLGPTGNTQYF. In nucleotides, the CDR3 is TGTGCCAGCAGCTTAGGGCCCACGGGAAATACGCAGTATTTT. Using reference TRBV7-6 and TRBJ2-3 for the parts outside the CDR3, the full variable domain is GAGVSQSPRYKVTKRGQDVALRCDPISGHVSLYWYRQALGQGPEFLTYFNYEAQQDKSGLPNDRFSAERPEGSISTLTIQRTEQRDSAMYRCASSLGPTGNTQYFGPGTRLTVL.